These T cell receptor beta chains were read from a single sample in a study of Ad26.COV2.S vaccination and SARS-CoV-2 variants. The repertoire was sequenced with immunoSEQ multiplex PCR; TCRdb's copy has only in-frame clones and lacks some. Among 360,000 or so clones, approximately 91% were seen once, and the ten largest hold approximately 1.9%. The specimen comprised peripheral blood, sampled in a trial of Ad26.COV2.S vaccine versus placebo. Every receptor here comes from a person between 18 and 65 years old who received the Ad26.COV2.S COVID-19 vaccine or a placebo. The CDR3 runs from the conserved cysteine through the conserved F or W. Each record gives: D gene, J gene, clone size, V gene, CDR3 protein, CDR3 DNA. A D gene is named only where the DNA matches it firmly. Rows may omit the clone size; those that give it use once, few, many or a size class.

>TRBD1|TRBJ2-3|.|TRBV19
CASSIMTGGTDTQYF
TGTGCCAGTAGTATAATGACAGGGGGCACAGATACGCAGTATTTT
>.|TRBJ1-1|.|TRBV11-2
CASSLKMNTEAFF
TGTGCCAGCAGCTTAAAGATGAACACTGAAGCTTTCTTT
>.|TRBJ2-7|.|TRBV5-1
CASSLAPGLDYEQYF
TGCGCCAGCAGCTTGGCCCCGGGACTGGATTACGAGCAGTACTTC
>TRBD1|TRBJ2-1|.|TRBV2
CASSRTGDNEQFF
TGTGCCAGCAGTCGAACAGGGGACAATGAGCAGTTCTTC
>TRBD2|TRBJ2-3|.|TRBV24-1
CATSVKAGGEDTQYF
TGTGCCACCAGTGTGAAGGCGGGAGGGGAAGATACGCAGTATTTT
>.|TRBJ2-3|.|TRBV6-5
CASRTLSTDTQYF
TGTGCCAGCAGAACCCTCAGCACAGATACGCAGTATTTT
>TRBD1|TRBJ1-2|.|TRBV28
CASSLDRGPGYTF
TGTGCCAGCAGTTTAGACAGGGGCCCTGGCTACACCTTC
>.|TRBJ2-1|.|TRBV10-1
CAPTSRVAENNEQFF
TGCGCCCCTACGAGCAGGGTAGCGGAAAACAATGAGCAGTTCTTC
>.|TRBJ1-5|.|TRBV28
CASSPDRYQPQHF
TGTGCCAGCAGCCCGGACAGATATCAGCCCCAGCATTTT
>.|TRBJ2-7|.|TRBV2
CASRVTHAYEQYF
TGTGCCAGCAGGGTGACCCACGCCTACGAGCAGTACTTC
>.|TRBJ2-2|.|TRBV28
CASSLVAGAANTGELFF
TGTGCCAGCAGTTTAGTAGCTGGAGCGGCGAACACCGGGGAGCTGTTTTTT
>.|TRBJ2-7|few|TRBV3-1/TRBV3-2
CASSLSGTASDAYEQYF
TGTGCCAGCAGCCTATCCGGTACGGCTAGCGATGCCTACGAGCAGTACTTC
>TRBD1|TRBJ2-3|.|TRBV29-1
CSAPDRVRTDTQYF
TGCAGCGCTCCGGACAGGGTGAGAACAGATACGCAGTATTTT
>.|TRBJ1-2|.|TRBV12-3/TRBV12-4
CASSIGTNYGYTF
TGTGCCAGCAGTATCGGGACTAACTATGGCTACACCTTC
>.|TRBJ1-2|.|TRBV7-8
CASSLKLANYGYTF
TGTGCCAGCAGCTTAAAGTTAGCTAACTATGGCTACACCTTC
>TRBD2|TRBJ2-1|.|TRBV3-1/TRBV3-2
CASSPRTSGRVSSYNEQFF
TGTGCCAGCAGCCCCCGGACTAGCGGGAGGGTCAGCTCCTACAATGAGCAGTTCTTC
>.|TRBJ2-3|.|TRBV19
CATSSLTDTQYF
TGTGCCACCAGTAGTCTCACAGATACGCAGTATTTT
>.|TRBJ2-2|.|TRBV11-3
CASSQSGAGELFF
TGTGCCAGCAGTCAAAGCGGTGCCGGGGAGCTGTTTTTT
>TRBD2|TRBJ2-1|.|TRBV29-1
CSVDRAGSSYNEQFF
TGCAGCGTTGATCGAGCGGGAAGCTCCTACAATGAGCAGTTCTTC
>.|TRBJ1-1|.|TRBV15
CATSRDPDSSEAFF
TGTGCCACCAGCAGAGATCCCGACAGTTCTGAAGCTTTCTTT